This T cell receptor beta chain was retrieved from a study of Tregs in tolerant kidney transplant recipients. Study-wide context: Related graft donors supplied nonmyeloablative bone marrow transplants, and mixed chimerism was transient.

TCRdb keeps only in-frame clones here, not all; method: immunoSEQ multiplex PCR. Of under 95,000 clones in the sample, more than 85% were seen once. J was trimmed by 4 bases and V by 4 bases; bases with no gene match: 10. Per the germline V gene, CDR1 is SGHRS and CDR2 is YFSETQ. This CDR3 has 18 amino acids. Notes on this clone: What it recognizes is unknown.

Whole-study results and caveats: Biological reproducibility was not directly addressed in this study.

Sequencing used Tregs from blood, obtained before the transplant. The chain couples TRBV5-1 to TRBJ2-1, with 14 bases fitting TRBD2. The clonotype was recovered from a human donor who received a combined kidney and bone marrow transplant. CDR3 in amino acids: CASSLGTSGRPQYNEQFF. The CDR3, as DNA: TGCGCCAGCAGCCTTGGGACTAGCGGGAGACCCCAATACAATGAGCAGTTCTTC.